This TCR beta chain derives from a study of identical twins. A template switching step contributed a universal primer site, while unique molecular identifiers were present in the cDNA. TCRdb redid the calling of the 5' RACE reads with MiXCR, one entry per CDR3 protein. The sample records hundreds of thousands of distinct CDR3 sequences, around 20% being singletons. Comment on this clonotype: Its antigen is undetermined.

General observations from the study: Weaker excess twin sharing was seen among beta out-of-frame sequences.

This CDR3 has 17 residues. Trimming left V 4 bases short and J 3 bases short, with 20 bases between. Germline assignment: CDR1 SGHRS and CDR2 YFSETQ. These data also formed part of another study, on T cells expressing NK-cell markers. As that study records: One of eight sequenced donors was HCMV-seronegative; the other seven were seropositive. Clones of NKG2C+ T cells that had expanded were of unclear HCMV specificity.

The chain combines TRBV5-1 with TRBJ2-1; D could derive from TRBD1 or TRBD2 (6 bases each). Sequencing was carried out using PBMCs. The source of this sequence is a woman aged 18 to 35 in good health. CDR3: CASSLGGGTPFYNEQFF. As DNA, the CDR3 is TGCGCCAGCAGCCTTGGAGGAGGGACACCGTTCTACAATGAGCAGTTCTTC.